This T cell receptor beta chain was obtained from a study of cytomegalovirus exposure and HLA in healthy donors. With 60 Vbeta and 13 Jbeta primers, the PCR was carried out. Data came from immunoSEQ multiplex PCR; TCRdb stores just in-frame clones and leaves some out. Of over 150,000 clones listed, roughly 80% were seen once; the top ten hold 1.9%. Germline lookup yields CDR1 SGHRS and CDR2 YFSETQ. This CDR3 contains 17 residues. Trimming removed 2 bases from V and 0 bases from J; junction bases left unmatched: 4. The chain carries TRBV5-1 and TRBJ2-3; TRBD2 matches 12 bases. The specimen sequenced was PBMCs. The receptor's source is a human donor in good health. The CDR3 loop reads CASSLLAGGGSTDTQYF. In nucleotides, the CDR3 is TGCGCCAGCAGCTTACTAGCGGGGGGCGGCAGCACAGATACGCAGTATTTT.